Below, 13 T cell receptor beta chains from the same sample are listed, as sequenced in a study of tissue T cells after allogeneic stem cell transplantation. Measured with immunoSEQ multiplex PCR; TCRdb has only the in-frame clones, and not every one. The top ten hold 6% to 8.5% of the sample, which has fewer than 5,500 clones, 30% to 40% seen once. The sample's time point: mouse harvest day 14 after allogeneic transplant. The graft held 10^6 splenic CD5+ T cells and 10^7 T-cell-depleted bone marrow cells. The sample taken for sequencing was skin. Receptors originate from a female BALB/c mouse given C57BL/6 T cells with graft-versus-host disease after an allogeneic hematopoietic cell transplant.

This clone is medium-sized (0.01 to 0.1%) within its sample. Gene names are the mouse ones. The missing CDR3 end, 1 residue past where the read stops, is filled in from the germline J gene. The chain links TRBV26 to TRBJ2-7; no reliable D call. This CDR3 comprises 12 residues. Germline V gene sequence: CDR1 KGHPV, CDR2 FQNQEV (reference sequence). The germline V and J ends were trimmed by 0 bases and 4 bases, with 4 bases remaining between them. Partial CDR3 DNA: TGTGCCAGCAGTCTGTCCCCATATGAACAGTAC. This codes for CASSLSPYEQY. The full CDR3 protein is CASSLSPYEQYF.

Details on this clone: Germline and genes: mouse. The observed sequence ends 1 residue before the CDR3 terminus, with the missing tail filled in from the germline J gene. This chain joins TRBV12-2 and TRBJ1-4; 10 bases line up with TRBD1. The CDR3 loop spans 16 amino acids. CDR1 is SGHLS and CDR2 is HYDKME in the germline V gene. J gave up 1 base and V 2 bases, and 3 bases lay outside the gene matches. The chain's CDR3 is CASSPDRGPSNERLFF. The sequenced CDR3 bases are TGTGCCAGCTCTCCTGACAGGGGGCCTTCCAACGAAAGATTATTT.

With regard to this clone: Any gene name here is a mouse gene name. With the read ending 1 residue before the CDR3 end, the germline J gene is used to fill in that end. The genes are TRBV26 and TRBJ2-3; a weak D match, TRBD1 (6 bases). V lost 2 bases and J 0 bases, leaving 9 bases between the germline ends. This CDR3 has 15 amino acids. The germline gives CDR1 KGHPV, CDR2 FQNQEV (reference sequence). The CDR3 bases that were read are TGTGCCAGCAGTCTGGGGACATCTAGTGCAGAAACGCTGTAT. This sequence encodes CASSLGTSSAETLY. The full CDR3 is CASSLGTSSAETLYF.

About this clone: Gene names refer to mouse genes. The CDR3 goes on 1 residue after the read ends, and that part is filled in from the germline J gene. J is TRBJ1-6 and V is TRBV26; D ambiguous. TRBJ1-6 is identified as an open reading frame with a role that is uncertain. This CDR3 has 14 amino acids. The ends were cut back, 0 bases at V and 6 bases at J, with 6 bases in the middle. Per germline, CDR1 KGHPV and CDR2 FQNQEV (reference sequence). The DNA read from the CDR3 is TGTGCCAGCAGTCTGTCGTATACTAATTCGCCCCTCTAC. The encoded protein is CASSLSYTNSPLY. The full CDR3 reads CASSLSYTNSPLYF.

This clone turned up a few times. This may stem from a read error, because a much larger clone lies one nucleotide away. Mouse germline and gene names are used. The read stops 1 residue short of the end of the CDR3; the missing end is completed from the germline J gene. This sample includes further DNA sequences coding for the same CDR3. The chain joins TRBV26 to TRBJ1-3; no clear D gene. This CDR3 has 14 residues. Trimming pared 2 bases from V and 0 bases from J, leaving 5 bases between. Germline values: CDR1 KGHPV, CDR2 FQNQEV (reference sequence). The DNA read from the CDR3 is TGTGCCAGCAGTCTGGACAATTCTGGAAATACGCTCTAT. This sequence encodes CASSLDNSGNTLY. Given in full, the CDR3 is CASSLDNSGNTLYF.

This clone has only a few counts. The gene symbols are mouse symbols. Read coverage stops 1 residue before the CDR3 terminus; the germline J gene supplies the remainder. This sequence joins TRBV26 and TRBJ1-3, with 8 bases that match TRBD1. With V trimmed by 4 bases and J by 4 bases, 3 bases remained unmatched. There are 14 residues in the CDR3. Germline V gives CDR1 KGHPV, CDR2 FQNQEV (reference sequence). The CDR3 bases that were read are TGTGCCAGCAGTCGGACAGGGTGGGGAAATACGCTCTAT. Residues: CASSRTGWGNTLY. The CDR3 reads in full as CASSRTGWGNTLYF.

This clone came up a few times. Genes here carry mouse names. The read ends 1 residue before the CDR3 terminus; that terminus is restored from the germline J gene. This chain joins TRBV26 and TRBJ1-1; tentative D call: TRBD1 (6 bases). Per the germline V gene, CDR1 is KGHPV and CDR2 is FQNQEV (reference sequence). CDR3 length: 15 residues. The germline V and J ends were trimmed by 0 bases and 0 bases, with 8 bases remaining between them. CDR3 residues: CASSLSTGSNTEVFF. Incomplete CDR3 DNA: TGTGCCAGCAGTCTGTCAACAGGGTCAAACACAGAAGTCTTC.

This clone showed up just a few times. Mouse names are used for the genes. The read ends 1 residue shy of where the CDR3 ends; the end is completed using the germline J gene. The chain uses TRBV26 and TRBJ1-2; D is unclear. Trimming took 6 bases from V and 0 from J, leaving 5 bases between them. Germline V gene sequence: CDR1 KGHPV, CDR2 FQNQEV (reference sequence). The CDR3 is 12 residues long. CDR3 region: CASRTTNSDYTF. The CDR3 DNA, read in part, is TGTGCCAGCAGGACAACAAACTCCGACTACACC.

This clone is deemed medium-sized. Mouse germline and gene names are used. The CDR3 reads CASSLRTDTEVFF. Incomplete CDR3 DNA: TGTGCCAGCAGTCTACGGACAGACACAGAAGTCTTC. V usage is TRBV26 and J usage is TRBJ1-1; the D gene is possibly TRBD1 (6 bases). The CDR3 extends 1 residue past the end of the read, so its final part is completed from the germline J gene. The germline gives CDR1 KGHPV, CDR2 FQNQEV (reference sequence). CDR3 length: 13 residues. V was pared by 3 bases and J by 3 bases, with 8 bases between.

By share, this clone ranks as medium-sized. All gene names here are mouse names. The sequenced fragment ends 1 residue before the CDR3 boundary, so the rest is inferred from the germline J gene. The chain recombines TRBV26 with TRBJ1-4, with TRBD1 matching 12 bases. The CDR3 length is 15 residues. J lost 7 bases, V lost 3 bases, and 3 bases had no gene match. The germline gives CDR1 KGHPV, CDR2 FQNQEV (reference sequence). The sequenced CDR3 bases are TGTGCCAGCAGTCTCCCGGGACAGGGGGCCGAAAGATTATTT. The encoded protein is CASSLPGQGAERLF. The CDR3, in full, reads CASSLPGQGAERLFF.

Regarding this clone: Gene names follow the mouse nomenclature. The CDR3 goes on 1 residue after the read ends, and that part is filled in from the germline J gene. This chain joins TRBV26 and TRBJ2-3; D remains ambiguous. The CDR3 loop spans 13 amino acids. The V gene's germline CDR1 is KGHPV and CDR2 FQNQEV (reference sequence). Trimming pared 6 bases from V and 2 bases from J, leaving 9 bases between. The CDR3: CASSLDHAETLYF. CDR3 bases read: TGTGCCAGCAGCCTGGACCATGCAGAAACGCTGTAT.

By proportion, this clone is medium-sized. Gene names and germline refer to mouse. The read ends 1 residue early relative to the CDR3; the germline J gene fills the gap. V gene TRBV20 combines with J gene TRBJ2-3, with 10 bases aligning to TRBD2. The CDR3 contains 15 residues. In germline, CDR1 is GFQATS, CDR2 STVNSAI. V shed 0 bases, J shed 2 bases, and the junction held 2 bases outside the gene matches. CDR3 sequence reads: CGARDWGGNAETLYF. The sequenced part of the CDR3 DNA is TGTGGTGCTAGGGACTGGGGGGGCAATGCAGAAACGCTGTAT.

As for this clone: Gene names refer to mouse genes. The read halts 1 residue ahead of the CDR3 end, with the missing end drawn from the germline J gene. The rearrangement uses TRBV26 and TRBJ1-2; no clear D gene. CDR3 size: 14 residues. Germline V CDR1 and CDR2: KGHPV, FQNQEV (reference sequence). Trimming removed 3 bases from V and 0 bases from J, with 8 bases in between. CDR3 DNA (partial): TGTGCCAGCAGTCTTGGCATCGCAAACTCCGACTACACC. Translation gives CASSLGIANSDYT. The full CDR3 sequence reads CASSLGIANSDYTF.